The clone carrying this TCR beta chain was counted between two and nine times. Antigen unknown. The germline CDR1 and CDR2 sequences are KGHDR and SFDVKD. This CDR3 is built from 19 residues. Trimming took off 1 base at V and 3 bases at J, with 20 bases between the two ends. These data originate in a study of response to subunit inactivated influenza vaccine. Overall study findings and caveats: T cells newly recruited by each seasonal influenza vaccination are few, the authors suggested.

TCRdb redid the calling of the RT-PCR reads with MiXCR, one entry per CDR3 protein. The sample lists about 800,000 distinct CDR3 sequences; 21% were seen once. The TCR was taken from a man in his fifties or sixties who received an inactivated influenza vaccine. This material consisted of PBMCs from blood, taken roughly 5 days after vaccination. The V call is TRBV24-1, the J call TRBJ2-2, with TRBD2 as a possible D gene (6 bases). The DNA for the CDR3 is TGTGCCACCAGTGATTTCCCGGCTAGCGCAGGCACGGACACCGGGGAGCTGTTTTTT. Its translation: CATSDFPASAGTDTGELFF.